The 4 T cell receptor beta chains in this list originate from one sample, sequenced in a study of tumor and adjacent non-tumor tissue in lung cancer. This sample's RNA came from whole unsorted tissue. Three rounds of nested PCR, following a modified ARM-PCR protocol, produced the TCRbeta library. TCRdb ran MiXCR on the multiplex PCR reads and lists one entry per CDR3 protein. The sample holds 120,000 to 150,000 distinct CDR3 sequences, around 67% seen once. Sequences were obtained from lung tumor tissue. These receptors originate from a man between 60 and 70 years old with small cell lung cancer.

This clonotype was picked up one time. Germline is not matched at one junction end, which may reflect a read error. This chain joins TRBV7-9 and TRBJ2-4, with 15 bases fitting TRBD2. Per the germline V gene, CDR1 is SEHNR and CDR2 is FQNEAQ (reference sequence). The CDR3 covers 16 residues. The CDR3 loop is CASSASGLAGGNIHYF. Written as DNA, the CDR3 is TGTGCCAGCAGCGCGTCCGGACTAGCGGGAGGGAACATTCACTACTTC.

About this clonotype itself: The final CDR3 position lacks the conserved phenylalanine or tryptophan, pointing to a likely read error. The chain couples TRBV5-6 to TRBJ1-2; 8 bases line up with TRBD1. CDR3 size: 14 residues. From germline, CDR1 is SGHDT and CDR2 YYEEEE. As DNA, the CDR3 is TGTGCCAGCAGCTTAGCAGGGGGCGGCTATGGTTACACCTCC. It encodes CASSLAGGGYGYTS.

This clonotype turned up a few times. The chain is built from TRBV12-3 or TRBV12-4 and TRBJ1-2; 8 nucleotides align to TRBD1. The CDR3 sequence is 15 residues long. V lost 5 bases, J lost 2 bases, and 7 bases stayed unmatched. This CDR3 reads CASSPTGGRNYGYTF. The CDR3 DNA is TGTGCCAGCAGTCCTACAGGGGGACGGAACTATGGCTACACCTTC.

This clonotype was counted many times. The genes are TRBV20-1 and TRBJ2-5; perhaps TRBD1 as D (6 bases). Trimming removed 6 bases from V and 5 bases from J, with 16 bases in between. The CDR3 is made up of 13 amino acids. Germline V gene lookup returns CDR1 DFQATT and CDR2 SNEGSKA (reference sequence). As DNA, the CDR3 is TGCAGTGCCGAGACAGGCCTTCGGGAGACCCAGTACTTC. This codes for CSAETGLRETQYF.